These 31 T cell receptor beta chains came from one sample sequenced in a study of cytotoxic CD8 clonotypes in ibrutinib-treated CLL. Here immunoSEQ multiplex PCR was the method, and the copy in TCRdb shows in-frame clones only, minus some. The table has over 150,000 clones, 81% seen once; the top ten hold under 2.5%. This material consisted of PBMCs, taken after 12 months of ibrutinib treatment. Receptors were obtained from a human donor with chronic lymphocytic leukemia.

V gene TRBV6-5 combines with J gene TRBJ1-1; no firm D call. Germline values: CDR1 MNHEY, CDR2 SVGAGI. V lost 0 bases and J 0 bases, leaving 5 bases between the germline ends. The CDR3 covers 14 residues. This chain's CDR3 is CASSYSRMNTEAFF. The CDR3 DNA sequence: TGTGCCAGCAGTTACTCCAGAATGAACACTGAAGCTTTCTTT.

This sequence joins TRBV28 and TRBJ1-6; 9 nucleotides line up with TRBD1. This CDR3 spans 15 amino acids. V trimming: 6 bases; J trimming: 7 bases; junction bases outside the gene matches: 7. CDR1 and CDR2 (germline): MDHEN, SYDVKM. CDR3 protein: CASRSAGTGNSPLHF. The CDR3 nucleotides read TGTGCCAGCAGATCGGCCGGGACAGGGAATTCACCCCTCCACTTT.

This chain connects TRBV5-4 to TRBJ1-1, with D perhaps matching TRBD1 (5 bases). Germline assignment: CDR1 SGHNT and CDR2 YYREEE (reference sequence). CDR3 length equals 12 residues. V was trimmed by 4 bases and J by 8 bases, leaving 12 bases between them. The CDR3, as DNA: TGTGCCAGCAGCCGGGGGACCGACGAAGCTTTCTTT. This sequence encodes CASSRGTDEAFF.

The gene calls are TRBV7-9 and TRBJ2-7; D is perhaps TRBD1 (6 bases). This CDR3 region has 14 residues. CDR1 SEHNR and CDR2 FQNEAQ come from the germline V gene (reference sequence). V lost 1 base to trimming and J lost 5 bases, with 12 bases between them. The CDR3 sequence is CASSLGFRGHEQYF. The CDR3 DNA follows: TGTGCCAGCAGCTTAGGTTTCAGGGGTCACGAGCAGTACTTC. Full variable domain (outside the CDR3, taken from reference TRBV7-9 and TRBJ2-7): DTGVSQNPRHKITKRGQNVTFRCDPISEHNRLYWYRQTLGQGPEFLTYFQNEAQLEKSRLLSDRFSAERPKGSFSTLEIQRTEQGDSAMYLCASSLGFRGHEQYFGPGTRLTVT.

This clone appeared many times. The rearrangement joins TRBV4-1 to TRBJ1-2; no clear D. V shed 0 bases and J shed 4 bases, with 6 bases lying between them. Germline V lookup: CDR1 MGHRA, CDR2 YSYEKL. This CDR3 contains 13 residues. The chain's CDR3 is CASSQDLAYGYTF. CDR3 DNA: TGCGCCAGCAGCCAAGACCTAGCCTATGGCTACACCTTC.

The CDR3 bases are TGTGCCAGCAGTCCCCCGGGGGGCCCGAACACTGAAGCTTTCTTT. The encoded protein is CASSPPGGPNTEAFF. The chain has TRBV28 and TRBJ1-1; D is perhaps TRBD1 (6 bases). Trimming stripped 5 bases from V and 1 base from J, with 14 bases between. The germline V gene encodes CDR1 MDHEN and CDR2 SYDVKM. The CDR3 extends over 15 amino acids.

V gene TRBV2 combines with J gene TRBJ1-5, with a weak D call TRBD1 (6 bases). Trimming took 5 bases from V and 6 from J, leaving 17 bases between them. The CDR3 totals 15 residues. The germline V gene has CDR1 SNHLY and CDR2 FYNNEI. The CDR3 spells CASSSQGPRGQPQHF. CDR3 coding DNA: TGTGCCAGCAGTTCACAGGGCCCCCGAGGTCAGCCCCAGCATTTT. The full variable domain, in which reference TRBV2 and TRBJ1-5 provide the parts outside the CDR3, is EPEVTQTPSHQVTQMGQEVILRCVPISNHLYFYWYRQILGQKVEFLVSFYNNEISEKSEIFDDQFSVERPDGSNFTLKIRSTKLEDSAMYFCASSSQGPRGQPQHFGDGTRLSIL.

This chain links TRBV7-8 with TRBJ2-2, with D maybe TRBD2 (5 bases). CDR1 and CDR2 (germline): SGHVS, FQNEAQ. This CDR3 is built from 15 residues. V was pared by 5 bases and J by 6 bases, with 16 bases between. The CDR3 is CASSRGSNVPGELFF. The CDR3 DNA is TGTGCCAGCAGCCGGGGTTCAAATGTGCCCGGGGAGCTGTTTTTT.

This sequence joins TRBV6-5 and TRBJ2-2, with 10 bases aligning to TRBD2. The ends lost 4 bases at V and 3 bases at J; junction bases unmatched: 5. The CDR3 length is 16 residues. Germline V CDR1 and CDR2: MNHEY, SVGAGI. The CDR3: CASSSSGGADTGELFF. The CDR3 nucleotides are TGTGCCAGCAGTTCGAGCGGGGGGGCGGACACCGGGGAGCTGTTTTTT.

This sequence joins TRBV5-4 and TRBJ1-6; the match to TRBD1 covers 7 bases. Trimming at V came to 0 bases and at J to 7 bases, leaving 1 base not matched to a gene. Germline assignment: CDR1 SGHNT and CDR2 YYREEE (reference sequence). The length of the CDR3 is 14 residues. CDR3 coding DNA: TGTGCCAGCAGCTTGGCACAGGGGAATTCACCCCTCCACTTT. This encodes CASSLAQGNSPLHF. Based on the CDR3 plus reference TRBV5-4 and TRBJ1-6, the full variable domain is ETGVTQSPTHLIKTRGQQVTLRCSSQSGHNTVSWYQQALGQGPQFIFQYYREEENGRGNFPPRFSGLQFPNYSSELNVNALELDDSALYLCASSLAQGNSPLHFGNGTRLTVT.

The CDR3 nucleotides are TGTGCCACCAACCGGGACAGGGGTTCCTACGAGCAGTACTTC. It translates to CATNRDRGSYEQYF. The V call is TRBV15, the J call TRBJ2-7; 10 nucleotides align to TRBD1. The CDR3 is 14 residues long. Germline CDR1 and CDR2: LNHNV and YYDKDF (reference sequence). Trimming removed 7 bases from V and 1 base from J; junction bases left unmatched: 4.

This clone has at least ten counts. This sequence joins TRBV4-1 and TRBJ2-4; 10 positions match TRBD1. The CDR3 runs to 16 residues. From germline, CDR1 is MGHRA and CDR2 YSYEKL. V lost 2 bases, J lost 11 bases, and 12 bases stayed unmatched. In DNA, the CDR3 is TGCGCCAGCAGCCAATCGACAGGGGGCGTTACGGTTTTTCAGTACTTC. It yields the protein CASSQSTGGVTVFQYF.

This clone was counted only a few times. The CDR3 loop reads CASSESGSQETQYF. In DNA, the CDR3 is TGCGCCAGCAGTGAGTCTGGGAGTCAAGAGACCCAGTACTTC. The chain combines TRBV10-1 with TRBJ2-5, with a possible D match to TRBD2 (5 bases). The CDR3 spans 14 residues. Trimming stripped 0 bases from V and 2 bases from J, with 7 bases between. The V gene's germline CDR1 is WNHNN and CDR2 SYGVQD (reference sequence).

The chain uses TRBV10-3 and TRBJ2-7; D gene uncertain. The CDR3 is made up of 12 amino acids. V dropped 6 bases and J dropped 2 bases, with 8 bases sitting between them. Germline CDR1 reads ENHRY; CDR2 reads SYGVKD. The CDR3 coding sequence is TGTGCCATCAGCCCCCAACCCTACGAGCAGTACTTC. Translating gives CAISPQPYEQYF.

Notes on this clone: The sample contains more than one DNA sequence encoding this CDR3. The J gene is TRBJ2-1, the V gene TRBV2, with no clear D. This CDR3 comprises 13 residues. Germline V gene data show CDR1 as SNHLY and CDR2 as FYNNEI. V was cut by 2 bases and J by 8 bases, with 10 bases left in between. The CDR3 DNA reads as TGTGCCAGCAGTGAACCGAAGTGGTATGAGCAGTTCTTC. Translated, it gives CASSEPKWYEQFF.

V and J are TRBV7-8 and TRBJ2-5; 10 positions agree with TRBD2. Per the germline V gene, CDR1 is SGHVS and CDR2 is FQNEAQ. This CDR3 is built from 17 residues. J lost 0 bases, V lost 3 bases, and 7 bases had no gene match. The CDR3 DNA follows: TGTGCCAGCAGCTTCACCGGACTAGCGGACTACCAAGAGACCCAGTACTTC. Protein: CASSFTGLADYQETQYF.

J is TRBJ1-2 and V is TRBV19; a weak D match, TRBD1 (5 bases). V dropped 4 bases and J dropped 4 bases, with 13 bases sitting between them. CDR3 length: 14 residues. Per germline, CDR1 LNHDA and CDR2 SQIVND (reference sequence). DNA for the CDR3: TGTGCCAGTAGTAAAAAGGGGCCCTTCTATGGCTACACCTTC. It translates to CASSKKGPFYGYTF. Based on the CDR3 plus reference TRBV19 and TRBJ1-2, the full variable domain is DGGITQSPKYLFRKEGQNVTLSCEQNLNHDAMYWYRQDPGQGLRLIYYSQIVNDFQKGDIAEGYSVSREKKESFPLTVTSAQKNPTAFYLCASSKKGPFYGYTFGSGTRLTVV.

The gene calls are TRBV4-3 and TRBJ2-4, with D maybe TRBD1 (5 bases). This CDR3 region has 15 residues. V was shortened by 1 base and J by 5 bases, with 12 bases between the two germline ends. CDR1 and CDR2 (germline): LGHNA, YSLEER. For the CDR3, the DNA is TGCGCCAGCAGCCAAGTAGGACAAACCGAAAACATTCAGTACTTC. Its protein product is CASSQVGQTENIQYF.

The gene calls are TRBV7-8 and TRBJ2-1; D possibly corresponds to TRBD2 (5 bases). V was pared by 0 bases and J by 0 bases, with 15 bases between. CDR3 size: 18 residues. Germline V CDR1 and CDR2: SGHVS, FQNEAQ. CDR3 loop: CASSLAVLATSSYNEQFF. In DNA form, the CDR3 reads TGTGCCAGCAGCTTAGCGGTCCTAGCAACTAGCTCCTACAATGAGCAGTTCTTC.

This clone occurred many times. The rearrangement joins TRBV7-6 to TRBJ1-4, with a tentative D call TRBD1 (5 bases). CDR1 is SGHVS, CDR2 FNYEAQ, per germline. This CDR3 region has 12 residues. Trimming cost V 8 bases and J 7 bases, with 11 bases left between them. The CDR3 bases are TGTGCCAGCGGGCAGGGAGGTGAAAAACTGTTTTTT. This encodes CASGQGGEKLFF.

This clone has just a few counts. V gene TRBV18 combines with J gene TRBJ1-1, with TRBD1 matching over 8 bases. J lost 2 bases, V lost 4 bases, and 9 bases had no gene match. The CDR3 is 16 residues long. Looked up from germline, CDR1 is KGHSH and CDR2 is LQKENI. This CDR3 reads CASSQDRAGFNTEAFF. CDR3 in DNA: TGTGCCAGCTCACAGGACAGGGCCGGCTTTAACACTGAAGCTTTCTTT.

This clone was seen a few times. For the CDR3, the DNA is TGTGCCAGCAGCCGGGACAGGGGGCCCCTCGAGCAGTACTTC. This codes for CASSRDRGPLEQYF. V usage is TRBV7-2 and J usage is TRBJ2-7; TRBD1 matches at 12 bases. Per the germline V gene, CDR1 is SGHTA and CDR2 is FQGNSA. The CDR3 extends over 14 amino acids. Losses at the gene ends were 5 bases for V and 6 bases for J; bases not matched to a gene: 5.

This chain joins TRBV5-1 and TRBJ2-1, with TRBD2 matching over 13 bases. Germline CDR1 SGHRS, CDR2 YFSETQ. Trimming removed 4 bases from V and 6 bases from J; junction bases left unmatched: 7. This CDR3 has 16 amino acids. The CDR3 region is CASSLTSGRGPNEQFF. Here the CDR3 DNA reads TGCGCCAGCAGCCTTACTAGCGGGAGGGGGCCCAATGAGCAGTTCTTC.

The genes are TRBV2 and TRBJ2-3; the D is unclear. The CDR3 has 14 amino acids. The V end lost 3 bases, the J end lost 0 bases, and 7 bases lay between the germline ends. Germline CDR1 SNHLY, CDR2 FYNNEI. The CDR3 reads CASSEGLSTDTQYF. In DNA form, the CDR3 reads TGTGCCAGCAGTGAGGGTCTAAGCACAGATACGCAGTATTTT.

This clone was detected ten times or more. This chain connects TRBV7-3 to TRBJ1-5; D unclear. Per the germline V gene, CDR1 is SGHTA and CDR2 is FQGTGA. This CDR3 has 13 residues. V lost 2 bases, J lost 7 bases, and 9 bases lay in between. CDR3 coding DNA: TGTGCCAGCAGCTTAGATCTGTCCCAGCCCCAGCATTTT. Encoded protein: CASSLDLSQPQHF.

The V gene is TRBV7-2, the J gene TRBJ2-1; TRBD2 aligns across 10 bases. This CDR3 is 16 amino acids long. In germline, CDR1 is SGHTA, CDR2 FQGNSA. The trim removed 1 base at V and 8 bases at J, leaving 8 bases unmatched. DNA for the CDR3: TGTGCCAGCAGCTTAGGGGCTAGCGGGAGAAGGTATGAGCAGTTCTTC. Protein sequence: CASSLGASGRRYEQFF.

J is TRBJ1-1 and V is TRBV10-3; D unresolved. The germline V and J ends were trimmed by 0 bases and 3 bases, with 5 bases remaining between them. The CDR3 covers 13 residues. The germline CDR1 and CDR2 sequences are ENHRY and SYGVKD. The CDR3 loop reads CAISESTHTEAFF. CDR3 sequence (DNA): TGTGCCATCAGTGAGTCGACTCACACTGAAGCTTTCTTT.

This clone was recorded a few times. This rearrangement joins TRBV6-6 to TRBJ2-1, with a weak D call TRBD2 (6 bases). The CDR3 has 11 residues. The V gene's germline CDR1 is MNHNY and CDR2 SVGAGI (reference sequence). Between the trimmed V and J ends, which lost 11 bases and 10 bases, there was a span of 15 bases. CDR3 sequence reads: CAAITAGEQFF. CDR3 nucleotides: TGTGCCGCCATTACGGCGGGAGAGCAGTTCTTC.

The V call is TRBV19, the J call TRBJ1-4; perhaps TRBD1 as D (5 bases). With 3 bases removed from V and 8 bases from J, the gap between germline ends came to 13 bases. The CDR3 is 14 residues long. Germline V lookup: CDR1 LNHDA, CDR2 SQIVND (reference sequence). This CDR3 reads CASSIVQGTEKLFF. The CDR3 nucleotides read TGTGCCAGTAGTATCGTGCAGGGAACCGAAAAACTGTTTTTT.

The chain has TRBV6-5 and TRBJ2-5; D might be TRBD2 (6 bases). V was clipped by 4 bases and J by 6 bases, with 18 bases between them. In germline, CDR1 is MNHEY, CDR2 SVGAGI. The length of the CDR3 is 15 residues. This CDR3 reads CASSSREAVRKTQYF. CDR3 DNA sequence: TGTGCCAGCAGTTCCAGGGAGGCGGTAAGAAAGACCCAGTACTTC.

The V call is TRBV7-2, the J call TRBJ2-5; tentatively, D is TRBD1 (5 bases). The CDR3 covers 15 residues. Germline CDR1 SGHTA, CDR2 FQGNSA. V lost 3 bases and J 5 bases, leaving 16 bases between the germline ends. The CDR3 DNA sequence: TGTGCCAGCAGCTTCGTAGGTCCAGGGAAGGAGACCCAGTACTTC. It translates to CASSFVGPGKETQYF.